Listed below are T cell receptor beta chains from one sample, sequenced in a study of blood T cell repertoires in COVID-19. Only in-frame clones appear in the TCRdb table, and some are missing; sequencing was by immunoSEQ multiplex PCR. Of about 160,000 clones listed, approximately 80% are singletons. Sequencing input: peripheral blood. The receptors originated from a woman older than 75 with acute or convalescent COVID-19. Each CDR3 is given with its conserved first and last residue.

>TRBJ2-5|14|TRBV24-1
CATSSTGSGETQYF
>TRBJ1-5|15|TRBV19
CASTQGASGNQPQHF
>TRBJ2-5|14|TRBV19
CASSTRQGVRDQYF
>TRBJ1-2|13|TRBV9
CASTLTGGDGYTF
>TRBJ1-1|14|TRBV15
CATSRGQGGTEAFF
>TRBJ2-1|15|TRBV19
CASSPRLAGYNEQFF
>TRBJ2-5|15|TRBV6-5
CASSYRGVGTETQYF
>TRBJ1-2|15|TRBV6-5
CASREGQNLNYGYTF
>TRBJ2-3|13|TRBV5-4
CASSSGGTDTQYF
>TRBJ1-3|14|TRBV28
CASSSGQTLGTIYF
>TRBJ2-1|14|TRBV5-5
CASSEGLAFYEQFF
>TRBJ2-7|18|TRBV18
CASSPVALLAGGSYEQYF
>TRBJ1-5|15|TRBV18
CASSPGQASNQPQHF
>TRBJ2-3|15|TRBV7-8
CASSAPGGIGDTQYF
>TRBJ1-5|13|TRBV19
CASSNWQGAAQHF